This T cell receptor (beta chain) emerged from a study of blood T cell repertoires in COVID-19. Study context: COVID-19 samples collected from the United States, Italy and Spain covered acute and convalescent phases. The cDNA or gDNA used as material had been derived from T cells, B-cell-depleted T cells, or PBMCs.

This clone was picked up a small number of times. Authors' analysis steps: Reference gene primer amplification gave estimated nucleated cell counts. Libraries were prepared by immunoSEQ multiplex PCR; TCRdb keeps only in-frame clonotypes and omits some of them. The V and J calls and clone size come from that table; D and trimming were worked out from the DNA. The sample has about 260,000 clones; about 85% are singletons. The sample consisted of peripheral blood. This clonotype was sampled from a man between 60 and 70 years old with acute or convalescent COVID-19.

This chain's CDR3 is CASSYSNREAFF. In nucleotides, the CDR3 is TGTGCCAGCAGTTACTCGAACAGGGAAGCTTTCTTT. The V call is TRBV6-6, the J call TRBJ1-1; D might be TRBD1 (5 bases). The CDR3 runs to 12 residues. V gave up 0 bases and J gave up 8 bases, with 7 bases separating them. Germline CDR1 MNHNY, CDR2 SVGAGI (reference sequence).